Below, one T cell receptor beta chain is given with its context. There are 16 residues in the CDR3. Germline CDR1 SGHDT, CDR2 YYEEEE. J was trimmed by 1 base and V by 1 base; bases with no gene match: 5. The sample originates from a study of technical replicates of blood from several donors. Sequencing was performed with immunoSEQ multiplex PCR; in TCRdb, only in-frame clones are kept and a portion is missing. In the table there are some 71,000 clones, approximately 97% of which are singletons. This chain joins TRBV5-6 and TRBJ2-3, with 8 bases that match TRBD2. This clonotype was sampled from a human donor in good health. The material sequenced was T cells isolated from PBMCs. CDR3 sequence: CASSLRTSSGTDTQYF. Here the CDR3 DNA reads TGTGCCAGCAGCTTGCGGACTAGCTCAGGCACAGATACGCAGTATTTT. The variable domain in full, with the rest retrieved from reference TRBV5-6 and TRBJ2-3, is DAGVTQSPTHLIKTRGQQVTLRCSPKSGHDTVSWYQQALGQGPQFIFQYYEEEERQRGNFPDRFSGHQFPNYSSELNVNALLLGDSALYLCASSLRTSSGTDTQYFGPGTRLTVL.